This T cell receptor (beta chain) is from a study of T cell repertoires in cytomegalovirus infection. Study summary: Signatures in public TCR beta sequences pointed to both CMV infection and matching HLA type. Study-wide results and caveats: Dominating the ex vivo response were TCR beta clonotypes that were CMV-specific and HLA-C-restricted. People with CMV and the relevant HLA were identified by cumulative public TCR beta family frequency.

The CDR3 contains 16 residues. Germline V gives CDR1 LGHNA, CDR2 YNFKEQ. Trimming shortened V by 1 base and J by 2 bases, and 12 bases separated the two germline ends. This clonotype was recorded at least ten times. Its antigen is still unknown. TCRdb re-derived calls from the reads in MiXCR, one entry per CDR3 protein. The sample carries some 270,000 distinct CDR3 sequences, approximately 15% recorded once. Material for sequencing was CD8+ T cells from PBMCs. This receptor was identified in a human donor in good health (CMV status not recorded). Some clones in this sample may be carry-over from other donors' samples. The chain couples TRBV4-2 to TRBJ1-5; D might be TRBD1 (6 bases). The CDR3 DNA is TGTGCCAGCAGCCAAGGATCAGGGGTAGGCAATCAGCCCCAGCATTTT. It is translated as CASSQGSGVGNQPQHF.